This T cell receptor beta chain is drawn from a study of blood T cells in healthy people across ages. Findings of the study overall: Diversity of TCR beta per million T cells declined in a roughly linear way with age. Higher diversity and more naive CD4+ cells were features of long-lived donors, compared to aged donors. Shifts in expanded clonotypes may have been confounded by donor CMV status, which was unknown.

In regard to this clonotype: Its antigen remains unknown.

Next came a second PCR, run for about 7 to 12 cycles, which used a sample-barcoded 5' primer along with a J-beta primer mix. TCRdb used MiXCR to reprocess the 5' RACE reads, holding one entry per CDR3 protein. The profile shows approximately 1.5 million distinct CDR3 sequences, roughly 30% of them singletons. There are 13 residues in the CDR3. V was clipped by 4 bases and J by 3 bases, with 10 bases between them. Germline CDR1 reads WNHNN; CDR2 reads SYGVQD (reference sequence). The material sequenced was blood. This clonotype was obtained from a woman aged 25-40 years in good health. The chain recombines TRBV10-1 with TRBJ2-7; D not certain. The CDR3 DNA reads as TGCGCCAGCAGTGGGGCCCTGGGCTACGAGCAGTACTTC. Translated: CASSGALGYEQYF.